Presented here are 4 T cell receptor beta chains from one specimen sequenced in a study of a mutant IDH1 vaccine in newly diagnosed glioma (dated by TCRdb to the early 2020s). The antigens for these receptors are not known. This specimen's time point label, interpreted: week 5, during vaccination. A 20-mer mutant IDH1 peptide at 300 micrograms in Montanide made up each vaccine dose, which was injected subcutaneously together with topical imiquimod. Receptor libraries were prepared by the immunoSEQ multiplex PCR assay. TCRdb holds this immuneACCESS table with in-frame rearrangements only. Some clones are missing; in checked studies, unresolved V genes explain under half, and the rest has no known cause. The sample table records around 78,000 clones; 90% to 95% of these occur just once. Roughly 0.6% of the sample is held by the ten biggest clonotypes. The starting material was PBMCs, obtained from a glioma patient whose treatment included an IDH1 peptide vaccine. These receptors all come from a woman aged 50 to 60 with glioma.

The chain uses TRBV6-5 and TRBJ2-7; 7 bases line up with TRBD1. The V gene end was trimmed by 5 bases and the J gene end by 5 bases; junction bases not matched to a gene: 0. Per germline, CDR1 MNHEY and CDR2 SVGAGI. The CDR3 is 11 residues long. CDR3 sequence: CASSRGHEQYF. The CDR3 region has the DNA TGTGCCAGCAGTAGGGGGCACGAGCAGTACTTC.

The chain combines TRBV5-1 with TRBJ2-5; 10 nucleotides align to TRBD1. The trim removed 4 bases at V and 7 bases at J, leaving 7 bases unmatched. The CDR3 is 14 amino acids. Germline lookup yields CDR1 SGHRS and CDR2 YFSETQ. The chain's CDR3 is CASSLGTGEGTQYF. CDR3 DNA sequence: TGCGCCAGCAGCCTTGGGACAGGGGAGGGGACCCAGTACTTC.

This clone was recorded only once. This sequence joins TRBV29-1 and TRBJ2-2; D call uncertain. Trimming removed 3 bases from V and 5 bases from J, with 7 bases in between. CDR3 size: 12 residues. From germline, CDR1 is SQVTM and CDR2 ANQGSEA. CDR3 region: CSVDVGTGELFF. CDR3 nucleotides: TGCAGCGTTGATGTCGGAACCGGGGAGCTGTTTTTT.

The chain is built from TRBV27 and TRBJ1-4; D gene unclear. Germline V gene lookup returns CDR1 MNHEY and CDR2 SMNVEV (reference sequence). This CDR3 has 14 amino acids. V lost 5 bases and J 0 bases, leaving 7 bases between the germline ends. As DNA, the CDR3 is TGTGCCAGCAGTAAGAAAGCAACTAATGAAAAACTGTTTTTT. It specifies CASSKKATNEKLFF.